Listed below are T cell receptor beta chains from one sample, sequenced in a study of spatial heterogeneity in lung cancer. TCRdb recomputed calls from the 5' RACE reads with MiXCR, one row per CDR3 protein. The sample yields about 38,000 distinct CDR3 sequences, 7.5% seen once. Specimen: PBMCs, collected at surgery. These receptors were taken from a male donor with early-stage non-small cell lung cancer. CDR3s include the opening cysteine and the closing phenylalanine or tryptophan. A D gene is named only where the DNA matches it firmly. Rows give clone size only sometimes, using once, few, many, or a class for an expanded clone.

d_gene	abundance	v_gene	j_gene	CDR3aa	CDR3nt
NA	NA	TRBV20-1	TRBJ1-2	CSAREHGSGYGYTF	TGCAGTGCTAGAGAACATGGTTCGGGCTATGGCTACACCTTC
NA	few	TRBV7-9	TRBJ2-7	CASSPIEGVGLEQYF	TGTGCCAGCAGCCCGATTGAGGGAGTGGGTTTAGAGCAGTACTTC
NA	NA	TRBV5-6	TRBJ1-2	CASNIDPSGYTF	TGTGCCAGCAACATAGACCCCTCTGGCTACACCTTC
NA	many	TRBV7-9	TRBJ1-5	CASSLGVQPQHF	TGTGCCAGCAGCTTAGGGGTTCAGCCCCAGCATTTT
TRBD1	many	TRBV20-1	TRBJ1-5	CSAEGQGKIDQPQHF	TGCAGTGCTGAGGGACAGGGAAAAATTGATCAGCCCCAGCATTTT
TRBD2	many	TRBV2	TRBJ2-1	CASRLGTSGNNEQFF	TGTGCCAGCAGATTAGGGACTAGCGGGAACAATGAGCAGTTCTTC
TRBD1	many	TRBV29-1	TRBJ1-1	CSVTQGAGNTEAFF	TGCAGCGTTACACAGGGGGCCGGGAACACTGAAGCTTTCTTT
NA	few	TRBV5-5	TRBJ2-1	CASGKNPLHNEQFF	TGTGCCAGCGGTAAAAATCCCTTACACAATGAGCAGTTCTTC
NA	many	TRBV29-1	TRBJ2-2	CSVRPNTGELFF	TGCAGCGTCAGGCCGAACACCGGGGAGCTGTTTTTT
NA	many	TRBV6-5	TRBJ1-1	CASSYLGGTEAFF	TGTGCCAGCAGTTACCTAGGAGGCACTGAAGCTTTCTTT
NA	many	TRBV20-1	TRBJ2-5	CSARDSGRPEGTQYF	TGCAGTGCTAGAGATTCCGGGAGACCCGAGGGGACCCAGTACTTC
NA	NA	TRBV4-2	TRBJ2-3	CASSQENSGLDTQYF	TGTGCCAGCAGCCAGGAAAATTCAGGGTTGGATACGCAGTATTTT
TRBD2	many	TRBV7-2	TRBJ2-3	CASSFFSGSSTDTQYF	TGTGCCAGCAGCTTCTTCAGCGGGAGTAGCACAGATACGCAGTATTTT
NA	many	TRBV5-4	TRBJ2-7	CASSLVGGGYQYEQYF	TGTGCCAGCAGCTTGGTTGGGGGCGGCTACCAATACGAGCAGTACTTC
NA	NA	TRBV7-9	TRBJ1-5	CASSLMGGNNQPQHF	TGTGCCAGCAGCTTAATGGGAGGGAACAATCAGCCCCAGCATTTT
TRBD2	many	TRBV20-1	TRBJ2-3	CSAHPSGRSADTQYF	TGCAGTGCTCACCCCAGCGGGAGGAGCGCAGATACGCAGTATTTT
TRBD2	few	TRBV4-2	TRBJ2-3	CASSQDRGGADTQYF	TGTGCCAGCAGCCAAGATCGCGGGGGGGCAGATACGCAGTATTTT
NA	NA	TRBV21-1	TRBJ1-2	CASRRDRINYGYTF	TGTGCCAGCAGGCGGGACAGGATTAACTATGGCTACACCTTC
TRBD2	few	TRBV10-3	TRBJ2-7	CAISEGTTSYEQYF	TGTGCCATCAGTGAGGGGACTACCTCCTACGAGCAGTACTTC
TRBD1	few	TRBV6-5	TRBJ1-3	CASSLTGGPGRDRNTIYF	TGTGCCAGCAGTCTCACAGGGGGGCCGGGGAGAGACCGAAACACCATATATTTT
NA	many	TRBV7-3	TRBJ2-3	CASSPEGPSDTQYF	TGTGCCAGCAGCCCCGAGGGGCCGTCAGATACGCAGTATTTT
TRBD1	NA	TRBV7-2	TRBJ2-1	CASSLLPPTGGYNEQFF	TGTGCCAGCAGCCTGCTACCTCCGACAGGGGGGTATAATGAGCAGTTCTTC
TRBD2	NA	TRBV5-1	TRBJ2-1	CASSGRGLAGFAFF	TGCGCCAGCAGCGGTCGGGGTCTAGCGGGTTTTGCGTTCTTC
TRBD2	NA	TRBV7-8	TRBJ2-3	CASSLVARLAGGSDTQYF	TGTGCCAGCAGCTTAGTAGCCCGACTAGCGGGGGGGTCAGATACGCAGTATTTT
NA	many	TRBV4-2	TRBJ2-1	CASSQDNQGSYNEQFF	TGTGCCAGCAGCCAAGATAATCAGGGCTCCTACAATGAGCAGTTCTTC
TRBD1	many	TRBV27	TRBJ1-1	CASSLTGWTEAFF	TGTGCCAGCAGTCTGACAGGGTGGACTGAAGCTTTCTTT
NA	medium-sized	TRBV28	TRBJ2-7	CASSFPGPAVVEQYF	TGTGCCAGCAGTTTCCCGGGCCCCGCAGTGGTGGAGCAGTACTTC
NA	many	TRBV12-3/TRBV12-4	TRBJ2-3	CASTGGDSGFTDTQYF	TGTGCCAGCACTGGTGGTGACTCAGGATTCACAGATACGCAGTATTTT
NA	many	TRBV7-2	TRBJ2-5	CASKAGVETQYF	TGTGCCAGCAAAGCAGGGGTAGAGACCCAGTACTTC
TRBD1	many	TRBV6-5	TRBJ1-1	CASSKNRGLLRAEAFF	TGTGCCAGCAGTAAAAACAGGGGACTGCTGCGCGCTGAAGCTTTCTTT
NA	few	TRBV14	TRBJ1-4	CASSPREGMRTNEKLFF	TGTGCCAGCAGCCCAAGAGAGGGGATGAGGACTAATGAAAAACTGTTTTTT
NA	medium-sized	TRBV3-1	TRBJ1-2	CASSQDWQSLYGYTF	TGTGCCAGCAGCCAAGATTGGCAGAGCCTCTATGGCTACACCTTC
NA	many	TRBV14	TRBJ1-1	CASSRMIRTEAFF	TGTGCCAGCAGCCGAATGATAAGGACTGAAGCTTTCTTT
TRBD2	many	TRBV20-1	TRBJ2-3	CSAREPAGGFTDTQYF	TGCAGTGCTAGAGAACCAGCGGGGGGATTCACAGATACGCAGTATTTT
NA	many	TRBV9	TRBJ2-1	CASSVPTDEQFF	TGTGCCAGCAGCGTCCCAACGGATGAGCAGTTCTTC
TRBD1	many	TRBV7-3	TRBJ1-1	CASSLDRAVTSQAFF	TGTGCCAGCAGCTTAGACAGGGCGGTCACATCCCAAGCTTTCTTT
NA	many	TRBV20-1	TRBJ2-2	CSARDSQRDTGELFF	TGCAGTGCTAGAGACTCCCAGAGGGACACCGGGGAGCTGTTTTTT
TRBD1	NA	TRBV14	TRBJ2-1	CASSPGQGGGSEQFF	TGTGCCAGCAGCCCTGGACAGGGTGGTGGAAGTGAGCAGTTCTTC
TRBD2	few	TRBV3-1	TRBJ2-1	CASSPTGTSGGQFF	TGTGCCAGCAGCCCTACCGGGACTAGCGGAGGTCAGTTCTTC
NA	NA	TRBV14	TRBJ1-1	CASSQTGTLRAFF	TGTGCCAGCAGCCAAACAGGTACCCTTCGTGCTTTCTTT
TRBD1	NA	TRBV4-2	TRBJ2-5	CASSQDAGGREETQYF	TGTGCCAGCAGCCAAGATGCAGGGGGAAGGGAAGAGACCCAGTACTTC
TRBD1	many	TRBV5-8	TRBJ2-3	CASSPNRGSATDTQYF	TGTGCCAGCAGCCCGAACAGGGGCTCGGCCACAGATACGCAGTATTTT
NA	NA	TRBV20-1	TRBJ2-1	CSGAEVPYNEQFF	TGCAGTGGGGCGGAGGTCCCCTACAATGAGCAGTTCTTC
TRBD2	few	TRBV7-9	TRBJ2-1	CASSPLAGGTYNEQFF	TGTGCCAGCAGCCCTCTAGCGGGGGGAACCTACAATGAGCAGTTCTTC
NA	NA	TRBV9	TRBJ2-6	CASSVDPTGSGANVLTF	TGTGCCAGCAGCGTCGACCCGACCGGGTCTGGGGCCAACGTCCTGACTTTC
NA	many	TRBV7-3	TRBJ1-2	CASSPGSGSYGYTF	TGTGCCAGCAGCCCCGGGTCGGGCAGCTATGGCTACACCTTC
TRBD2	NA	TRBV7-2	TRBJ2-3	CASSFGLAGGTDTQYF	TGTGCCAGCAGCTTCGGACTAGCGGGGGGCACAGATACGCAGTATTTT
NA	many	TRBV4-1	TRBJ1-5	CASSQDGVPMPQHF	TGCGCCAGCAGCCAAGATGGGGTTCCAATGCCCCAGCATTTT
NA	few	TRBV20-1	TRBJ2-5	CSAPSGRQETQYF	TGCAGTGCCCCGTCGGGGAGGCAAGAGACCCAGTACTTC
NA	many	TRBV7-2	TRBJ1-1	CASSTDRNTEAFF	TGTGCCAGCAGCACCGACAGGAACACTGAAGCTTTCTTT